A selection of T cell receptor beta chains follows, all from one sample in a study of OX40 agonist ivuxolimab in advanced cancers. Measured with immunoSEQ multiplex PCR; TCRdb has only the in-frame clones, and not every one. The repertoire consists of about 68,000 clones, with over 80% occurring once and the leading ten covering about 0.31%. The sample here was CD4+ or CD8+ T cells sorted from blood, taken in a trial of the OX40 agonist ivuxolimab. These receptors all stem from an adult with an advanced solid tumor such as melanoma, head and neck, liver or kidney cancer. The CDR3 runs from the conserved cysteine through the conserved F or W. A row's size may be missing; if present it is once, few, many or a size class.

v_call	j_call	clone_size	cdr3_aa
TRBV5-4	TRBJ2-5	NA	CASSLERVSQETQYF
TRBV28	TRBJ2-7	NA	CASSLLYRDYEQYF
TRBV2	TRBJ1-3	NA	CASSGGLGATIYF
TRBV27	TRBJ2-7	NA	CASRHWTIGRYGSRYEQYF
TRBV6-5	TRBJ2-5	NA	CASSYGKAGGETQYF
TRBV7-8	TRBJ2-7	NA	CASSLAGTYEQYF
TRBV11-2	TRBJ1-2	NA	CASSFSMASGYTF
TRBV5-1	TRBJ1-2	NA	CASSLVQGVYTF
TRBV6-6	TRBJ2-6	NA	CASSSRSGANVLTF
TRBV10-3	TRBJ2-3	NA	CAISESAGGGTDTQYF
TRBV16	TRBJ1-2	NA	CASSQSLTGGSYGYTF
TRBV5-6	TRBJ2-3	once	CASSLLGGTDTQYF
TRBV10-1	TRBJ2-7	NA	CASSEQLGRTYF
TRBV7-2	TRBJ2-7	NA	CASSPSAEQYF
TRBV14	TRBJ1-1	NA	CASSPLIGTNTEAFF
TRBV25-1	TRBJ2-7	NA	CASTGSYEQYF
TRBV7-9	TRBJ1-2	NA	CASSSPGRGYGYTF
TRBV7-3	TRBJ2-7	NA	CASSLAPTGQGSPIREQYF
TRBV10-2	TRBJ2-2	NA	CASGTWASGRSGELFF
TRBV6-4	TRBJ2-3	NA	CASTLSGRETDTQYF
TRBV9	TRBJ2-1	NA	CASSVGGLVQYNEQFF
TRBV5-1	TRBJ1-1	NA	CASSLEWGEAFF
TRBV11-2	TRBJ2-1	NA	CASSLVGAEDGNEQFF
TRBV6-5	TRBJ1-2	NA	CASSTLTGGYGYTF
TRBV6-5	TRBJ1-2	NA	CASSSKRYGYTF
TRBV5-5	TRBJ1-2	NA	CASSLAPQPNYGYTF
TRBV6-6	TRBJ2-1	NA	CASTLGQGWNEQFF